The rows below give T cell receptor beta chains drawn from one sample of a study of T-cell memory formation after mild COVID-19. MiXCR was run by TCRdb on the 5' RACE reads, yielding one entry per CDR3 protein. There are 200,000 to 250,000 distinct CDR3 sequences in the sample; just over 9.5% occur only once, and 3% to 4% lies in the top ten. The sample taken for sequencing was PBMCs or a T cell subset sorted from them (not recorded which). All receptors come from a man between 18 and 35 years old who had mild COVID-19 (a few samples of this study predate the infection). Cell type and time point are not known. The CDR3 runs from the conserved cysteine through the conserved F or W. Size is omitted from some rows. Given values are once, few, many or a class for expanded clones.

J: TRBJ2-6
V: TRBV5-1
size: NA
CDR3: CASSPGVGANVLTF

J: TRBJ1-2
V: TRBV19
size: few
CDR3: CASSAEQGGYGYTF

J: TRBJ2-3
V: TRBV6-5
size: NA
CDR3: CASSYSGVTGLDTQYF

J: TRBJ1-5
V: TRBV5-1
size: NA
CDR3: CASSHQPQHF

J: TRBJ2-7
V: TRBV6-5
size: NA
CDR3: CASSYSGGAYYEQYF

J: TRBJ2-5
V: TRBV14
size: few
CDR3: CASRRQGRGQETQYF

J: TRBJ1-1
V: TRBV7-2
size: many
CDR3: CASSLQGVGTEAFF

J: TRBJ2-1
V: TRBV24-1
size: few
CDR3: CATSEAGGVDEQFF

J: TRBJ2-2
V: TRBV5-1
size: many
CDR3: CASSRGRVIAGELFF

J: TRBJ2-3
V: TRBV7-6
size: NA
CDR3: CASSPQRAPDTQYF

J: TRBJ1-6
V: TRBV7-9
size: NA
CDR3: CASSLNYRGPSPLHF

J: TRBJ1-2
V: TRBV20-1
size: many
CDR3: CSASSAGKAPDYGYTF

J: TRBJ2-6
V: TRBV7-2
size: NA
CDR3: CASSPEGSGANVLTF

J: TRBJ2-5
V: TRBV7-2
size: few
CDR3: CASSLVAGMETQYF

J: TRBJ2-3
V: TRBV7-2
size: many
CDR3: CASSLGAGAGTDTQYF

J: TRBJ2-1
V: TRBV5-1
size: few
CDR3: CASSALAGGPYEQFF

J: TRBJ2-2
V: TRBV5-1
size: many
CDR3: CASSQEGLAMNTGELFF

J: TRBJ1-1
V: TRBV29-1
size: many
CDR3: CSAYRGGEAFF

J: TRBJ2-1
V: TRBV20-1
size: many
CDR3: CSAIGQGGFTYNEQFF

J: TRBJ2-1
V: TRBV5-1
size: few
CDR3: CATGDSWGGEQFF

J: TRBJ2-5
V: TRBV20-1
size: few
CDR3: CSLAGGQETQYF

J: TRBJ2-2
V: TRBV29-1
size: many
CDR3: CSVVAIPTGELFF

J: TRBJ2-7
V: TRBV20-1
size: many
CDR3: CSARVNPGQAAHEQYF

J: TRBJ2-1
V: TRBV7-9
size: few
CDR3: CASSSQPAFNEQFF

J: TRBJ1-5
V: TRBV28
size: NA
CDR3: CASSLYGRQEEDF

J: TRBJ2-1
V: TRBV14
size: few
CDR3: CASSQDRRREYNEQFF

J: TRBJ2-3
V: TRBV2
size: NA
CDR3: CASSEEQGLHTDTQYF

J: TRBJ1-1
V: TRBV10-1
size: NA
CDR3: CASSESMNTEAFF

J: TRBJ2-7
V: TRBV5-1
size: many
CDR3: CASSRTLSSYEQYF

J: TRBJ2-4
V: TRBV7-9
size: NA
CDR3: CASSLTWRSNIQYF

J: TRBJ2-5
V: TRBV6-5
size: few
CDR3: CASSYRAGGYQTETQYF

J: TRBJ1-1
V: TRBV5-1
size: many
CDR3: CASSSLNPGKTEAFF

J: TRBJ2-2
V: TRBV3-1
size: NA
CDR3: CASSQVGYTGELFF

J: TRBJ1-1
V: TRBV12-3/TRBV12-4
size: few
CDR3: CASILDRGNTEAFF

J: TRBJ1-2
V: TRBV4-1
size: NA
CDR3: CASSQVRGPFNQYGYTF

J: TRBJ2-5
V: TRBV5-1
size: few
CDR3: CASSLVRAISRVEETQYF

J: TRBJ2-6
V: TRBV7-6
size: few
CDR3: CASSLEPAVSSGANVLTF

J: TRBJ1-5
V: TRBV4-1
size: many
CDR3: CASSQGTGNQPQHF

J: TRBJ1-2
V: TRBV12-3/TRBV12-4
size: few
CDR3: CASSLRLWNGYTF

J: TRBJ2-3
V: TRBV11-2
size: few
CDR3: CASSLQFSRGAEDTQYF

J: TRBJ2-4
V: TRBV4-1
size: many
CDR3: CASSHTQRGSIQYF

J: TRBJ1-1
V: TRBV3-1
size: few
CDR3: CASSPMGSYGTEAFF

J: TRBJ1-5
V: TRBV28
size: few
CDR3: CAAGGGGRQPQHF

J: TRBJ1-1
V: TRBV5-1
size: NA
CDR3: CASSLTGKGTEAFF

J: TRBJ1-2
V: TRBV24-1
size: NA
CDR3: CATSVQGADGYTF

J: TRBJ2-1
V: TRBV7-2
size: many
CDR3: CASSWADNEQFF

J: TRBJ1-6
V: TRBV7-2
size: many
CDR3: CASSGGGQGRSPLHF

J: TRBJ2-7
V: TRBV7-2
size: NA
CDR3: CASSPSPGGEQYF

J: TRBJ1-4
V: TRBV5-1
size: many
CDR3: CASSLAMYGGELFF

J: TRBJ1-1
V: TRBV5-1
size: few
CDR3: CASSLGGWGNTEAFF

J: TRBJ2-5
V: TRBV3-1
size: NA
CDR3: CASSQAGLAGVAQYF

J: TRBJ1-3
V: TRBV6-5
size: few
CDR3: CASSYERRGVGNTIYF

J: TRBJ2-1
V: TRBV7-3
size: few
CDR3: CASSLNRGGDEQFF

J: TRBJ1-5
V: TRBV5-1
size: few
CDR3: CASSLVAGLGPQHF

J: TRBJ2-1
V: TRBV7-8
size: many
CDR3: CASSLAYRGAGNEQFF

J: TRBJ2-5
V: TRBV5-1
size: NA
CDR3: CASSPAGTQETQYF

J: TRBJ2-5
V: TRBV15
size: many
CDR3: CATSVDSTETQYF

J: TRBJ1-3
V: TRBV5-1
size: few
CDR3: CASSLPVTNSGNTIYF